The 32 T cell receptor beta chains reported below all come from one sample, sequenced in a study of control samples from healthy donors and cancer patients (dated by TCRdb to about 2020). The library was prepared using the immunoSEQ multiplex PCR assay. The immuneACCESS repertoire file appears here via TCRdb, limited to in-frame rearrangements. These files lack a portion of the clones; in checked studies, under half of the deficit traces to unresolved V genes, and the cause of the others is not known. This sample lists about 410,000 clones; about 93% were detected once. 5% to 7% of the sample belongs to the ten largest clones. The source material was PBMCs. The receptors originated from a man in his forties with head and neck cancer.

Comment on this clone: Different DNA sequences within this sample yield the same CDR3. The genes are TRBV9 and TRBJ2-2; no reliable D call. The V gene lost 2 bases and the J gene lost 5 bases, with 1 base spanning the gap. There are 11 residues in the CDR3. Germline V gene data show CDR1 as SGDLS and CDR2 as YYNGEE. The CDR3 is CASSVTGELFF. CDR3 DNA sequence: TGTGCCAGCAGCGTTACCGGGGAGCTGTTTTTT.

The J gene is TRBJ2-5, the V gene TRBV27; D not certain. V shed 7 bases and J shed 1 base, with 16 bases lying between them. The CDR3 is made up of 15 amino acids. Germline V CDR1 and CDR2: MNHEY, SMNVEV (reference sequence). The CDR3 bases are TGTGCCAGCACCCCCGTTGGCGGATTCCAAGAGACCCAGTACTTC. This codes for CASTPVGGFQETQYF.

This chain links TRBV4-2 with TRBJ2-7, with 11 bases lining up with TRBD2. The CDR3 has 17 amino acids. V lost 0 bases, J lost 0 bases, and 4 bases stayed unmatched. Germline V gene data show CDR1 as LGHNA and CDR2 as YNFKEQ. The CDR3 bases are TGTGCCAGCAGCCAAGATGCACTAGCGGGGGACTCCTACGAGCAGTACTTC. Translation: CASSQDALAGDSYEQYF.

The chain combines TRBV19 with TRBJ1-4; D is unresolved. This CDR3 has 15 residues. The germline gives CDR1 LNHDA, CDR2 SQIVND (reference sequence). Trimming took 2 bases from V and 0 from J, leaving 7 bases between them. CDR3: CASSIISATNEKLFF. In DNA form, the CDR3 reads TGTGCCAGTAGTATAATCTCAGCAACTAATGAAAAACTGTTTTTT. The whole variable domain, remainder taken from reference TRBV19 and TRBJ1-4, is DGGITQSPKYLFRKEGQNVTLSCEQNLNHDAMYWYRQDPGQGLRLIYYSQIVNDFQKGDIAEGYSVSREKKESFPLTVTSAQKNPTAFYLCASSIISATNEKLFFGSGTQLSVL.

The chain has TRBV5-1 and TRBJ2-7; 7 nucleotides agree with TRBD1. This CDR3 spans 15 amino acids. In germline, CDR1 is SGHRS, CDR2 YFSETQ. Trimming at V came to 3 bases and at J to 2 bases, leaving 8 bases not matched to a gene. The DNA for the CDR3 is TGCGCCAGCAGCTCCTCGACAGGGAAAGCCTACGAGCAGTACTTC. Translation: CASSSSTGKAYEQYF. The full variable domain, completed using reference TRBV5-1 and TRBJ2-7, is KAGVTQTPRYLIKTRGQQVTLSCSPISGHRSVSWYQQTPGQGLQFLFEYFSETQRNKGNFPGRFSGRQFSNSRSEMNVSTLELGDSALYLCASSSSTGKAYEQYFGPGTRLTVT.

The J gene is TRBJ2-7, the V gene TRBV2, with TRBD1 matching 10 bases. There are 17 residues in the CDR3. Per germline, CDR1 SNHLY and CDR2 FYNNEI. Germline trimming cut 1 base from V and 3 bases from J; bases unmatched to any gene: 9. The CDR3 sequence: CASSEGQGAPLVYEQYF. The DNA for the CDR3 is TGTGCCAGCAGTGAAGGACAGGGGGCACCCCTCGTCTACGAGCAGTACTTC. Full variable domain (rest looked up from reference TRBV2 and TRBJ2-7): EPEVTQTPSHQVTQMGQEVILRCVPISNHLYFYWYRQILGQKVEFLVSFYNNEISEKSEIFDDQFSVERPDGSNFTLKIRSTKLEDSAMYFCASSEGQGAPLVYEQYFGPGTRLTVT.

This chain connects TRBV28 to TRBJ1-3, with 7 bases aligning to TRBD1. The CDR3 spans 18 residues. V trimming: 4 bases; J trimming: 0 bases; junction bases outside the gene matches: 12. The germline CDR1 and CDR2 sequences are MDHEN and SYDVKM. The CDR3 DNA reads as TGTGCCAGCAGTTCATTACGAATCCGGGACAGCTCTGGAAACACCATATATTTT. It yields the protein CASSSLRIRDSSGNTIYF.

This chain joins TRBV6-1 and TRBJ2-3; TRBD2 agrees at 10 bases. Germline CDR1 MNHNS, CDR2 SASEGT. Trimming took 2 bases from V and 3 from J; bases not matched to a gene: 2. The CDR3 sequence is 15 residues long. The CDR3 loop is CASSELAGDTDTQYF. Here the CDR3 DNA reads TGTGCCAGCAGTGAACTAGCGGGAGATACAGATACGCAGTATTTT.

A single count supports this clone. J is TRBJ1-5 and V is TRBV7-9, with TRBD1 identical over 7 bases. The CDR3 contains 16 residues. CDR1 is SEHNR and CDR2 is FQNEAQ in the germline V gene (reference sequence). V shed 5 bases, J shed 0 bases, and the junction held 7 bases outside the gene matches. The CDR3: CASSDGTVSSNQPQHF. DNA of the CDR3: TGTGCCAGCAGCGACGGGACAGTCAGTAGCAATCAGCCCCAGCATTTT.

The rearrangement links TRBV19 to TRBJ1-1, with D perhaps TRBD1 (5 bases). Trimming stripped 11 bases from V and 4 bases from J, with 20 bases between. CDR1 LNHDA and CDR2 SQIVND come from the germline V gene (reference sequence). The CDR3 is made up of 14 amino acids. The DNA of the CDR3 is TGTGCCTCGAAACCCAGGGCTACGGGCACTGAAGCTTTCTTT. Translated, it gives CASKPRATGTEAFF.

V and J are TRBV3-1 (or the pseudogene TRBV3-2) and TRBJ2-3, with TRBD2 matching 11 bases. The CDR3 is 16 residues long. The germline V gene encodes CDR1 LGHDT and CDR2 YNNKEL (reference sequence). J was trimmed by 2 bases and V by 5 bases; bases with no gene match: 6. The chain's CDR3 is CASSSRLAGSTDTQYF. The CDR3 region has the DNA TGTGCCAGCAGCTCGCGACTAGCGGGATCCACAGATACGCAGTATTTT.

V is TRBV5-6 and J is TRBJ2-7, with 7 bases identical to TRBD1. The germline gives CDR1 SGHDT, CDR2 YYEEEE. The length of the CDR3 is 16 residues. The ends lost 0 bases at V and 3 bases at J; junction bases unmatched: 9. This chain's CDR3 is CASSLAIRGSHYEQYF. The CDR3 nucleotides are TGTGCCAGCAGCTTGGCGATCAGGGGGAGCCACTACGAGCAGTACTTC.

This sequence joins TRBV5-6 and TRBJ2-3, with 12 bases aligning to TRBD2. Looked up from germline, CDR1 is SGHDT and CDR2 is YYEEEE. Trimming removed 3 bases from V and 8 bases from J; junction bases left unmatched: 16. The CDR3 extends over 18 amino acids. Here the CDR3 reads CASSSGFRLAGALSTQYF. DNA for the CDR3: TGTGCCAGCAGCTCCGGATTTCGACTAGCGGGAGCTCTTAGTACGCAGTATTTT. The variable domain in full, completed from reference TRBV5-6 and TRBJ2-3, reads DAGVTQSPTHLIKTRGQQVTLRCSPKSGHDTVSWYQQALGQGPQFIFQYYEEEERQRGNFPDRFSGHQFPNYSSELNVNALLLGDSALYLCASSSGFRLAGALSTQYFGPGTRLTVL.

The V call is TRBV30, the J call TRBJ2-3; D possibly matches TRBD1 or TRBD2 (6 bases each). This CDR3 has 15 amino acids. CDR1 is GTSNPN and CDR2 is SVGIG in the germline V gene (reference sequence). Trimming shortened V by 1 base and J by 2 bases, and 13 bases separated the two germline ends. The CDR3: CAWSALGGLTDTQYF. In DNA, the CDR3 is TGTGCCTGGAGTGCTCTCGGGGGCCTCACAGATACGCAGTATTTT.

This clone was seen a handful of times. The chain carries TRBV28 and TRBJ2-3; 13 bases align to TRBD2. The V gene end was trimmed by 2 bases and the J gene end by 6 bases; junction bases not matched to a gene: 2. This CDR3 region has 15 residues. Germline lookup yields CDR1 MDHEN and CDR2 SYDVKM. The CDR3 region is CASSLLTSGGDTQYF. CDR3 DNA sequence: TGTGCCAGCAGTTTACTGACTAGCGGGGGGGATACGCAGTATTTT.

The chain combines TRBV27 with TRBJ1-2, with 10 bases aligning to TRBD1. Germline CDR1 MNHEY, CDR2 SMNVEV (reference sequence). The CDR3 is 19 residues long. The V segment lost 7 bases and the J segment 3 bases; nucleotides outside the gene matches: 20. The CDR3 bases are TGTGCCAGCATTCCCCCACCCCCGGAGACAGGGGGCTTCGACTATGGCTACACCTTC. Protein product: CASIPPPPETGGFDYGYTF.

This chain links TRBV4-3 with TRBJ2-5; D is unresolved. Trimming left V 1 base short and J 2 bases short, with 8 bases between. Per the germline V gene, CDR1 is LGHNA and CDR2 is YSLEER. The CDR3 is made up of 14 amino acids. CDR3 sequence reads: CASSQGPQQETQYF. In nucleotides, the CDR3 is TGCGCCAGCAGCCAAGGCCCCCAGCAAGAGACCCAGTACTTC.

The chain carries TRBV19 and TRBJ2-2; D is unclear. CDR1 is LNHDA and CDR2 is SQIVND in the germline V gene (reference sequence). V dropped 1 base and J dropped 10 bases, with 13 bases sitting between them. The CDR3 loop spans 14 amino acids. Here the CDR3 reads CASSIGRPIQELFF. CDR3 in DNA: TGTGCCAGTAGTATAGGCAGGCCAATCCAGGAGCTGTTTTTT. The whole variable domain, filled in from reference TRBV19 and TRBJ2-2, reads DGGITQSPKYLFRKEGQNVTLSCEQNLNHDAMYWYRQDPGQGLRLIYYSQIVNDFQKGDIAEGYSVSREKKESFPLTVTSAQKNPTAFYLCASSIGRPIQELFFGEGSRLTVL.

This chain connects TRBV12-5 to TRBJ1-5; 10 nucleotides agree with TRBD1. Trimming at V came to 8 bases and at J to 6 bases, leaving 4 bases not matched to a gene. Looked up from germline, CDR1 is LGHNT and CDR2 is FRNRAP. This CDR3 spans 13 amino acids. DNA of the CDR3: TGTGCTAGTACCCGGGACAGGGGTCAGCCCCAGCATTTT. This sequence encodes CASTRDRGQPQHF.

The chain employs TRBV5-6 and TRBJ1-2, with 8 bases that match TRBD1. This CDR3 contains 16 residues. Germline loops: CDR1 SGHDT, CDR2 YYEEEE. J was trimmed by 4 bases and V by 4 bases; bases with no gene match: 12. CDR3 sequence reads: CASSRETGVGSYGYTF. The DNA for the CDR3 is TGTGCCAGCAGCCGGGAGACAGGGGTGGGTTCCTATGGCTACACCTTC.

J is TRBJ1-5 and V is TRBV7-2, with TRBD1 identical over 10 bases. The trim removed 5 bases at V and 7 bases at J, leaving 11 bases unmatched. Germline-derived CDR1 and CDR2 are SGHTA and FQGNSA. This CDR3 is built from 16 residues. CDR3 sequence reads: CASSPRDRGWGQPQHF. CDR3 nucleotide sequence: TGTGCCAGCAGCCCCCGGGACAGGGGCTGGGGGCAGCCCCAGCATTTT.

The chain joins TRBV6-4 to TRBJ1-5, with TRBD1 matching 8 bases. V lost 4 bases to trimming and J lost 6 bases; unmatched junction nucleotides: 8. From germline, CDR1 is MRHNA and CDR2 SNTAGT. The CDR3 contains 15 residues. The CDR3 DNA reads TGTGCCAGCAGTGCTCAGGACAGGGTCAGTCAGCCCCAGCATTTT. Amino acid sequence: CASSAQDRVSQPQHF.

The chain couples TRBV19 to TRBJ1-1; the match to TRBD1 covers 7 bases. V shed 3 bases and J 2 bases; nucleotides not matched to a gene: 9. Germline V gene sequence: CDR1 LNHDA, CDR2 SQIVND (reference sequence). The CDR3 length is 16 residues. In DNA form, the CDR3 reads TGTGCCAGTAGTATGAATCGGGACAGCCAAAACACTGAAGCTTTCTTT. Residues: CASSMNRDSQNTEAFF.

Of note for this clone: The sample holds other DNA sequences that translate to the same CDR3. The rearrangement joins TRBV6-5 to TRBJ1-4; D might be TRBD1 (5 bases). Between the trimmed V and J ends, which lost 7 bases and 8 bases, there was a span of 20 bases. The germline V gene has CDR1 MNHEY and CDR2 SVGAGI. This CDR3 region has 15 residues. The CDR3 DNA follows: TGTGCCAGCAAGACGAGGGGTGCGCCGGGGGAAAAACTGTTTTTT. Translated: CASKTRGAPGEKLFF.

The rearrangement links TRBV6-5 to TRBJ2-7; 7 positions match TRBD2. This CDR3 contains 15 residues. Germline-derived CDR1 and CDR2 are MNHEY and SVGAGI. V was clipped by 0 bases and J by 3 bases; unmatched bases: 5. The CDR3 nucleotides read TGTGCCAGCAGTTACTCGGGGGGGACTGGCTACGAGCAGTACTTC. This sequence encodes CASSYSGGTGYEQYF.

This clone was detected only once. The DNA for the CDR3 is TGTGCCAGCAGTTGGACAGGTTCCCTTAACACCGGGGAGCTGTTTTTT. Amino acid sequence: CASSWTGSLNTGELFF. The chain recombines TRBV6-2 or TRBV6-3 with TRBJ2-2, with 7 nucleotides matching TRBD1. The germline CDR1 and CDR2 sequences are MNHEY and SVGEGT. The CDR3 is 16 amino acids. V lost 4 bases, J lost 2 bases, and 7 bases stayed unmatched.

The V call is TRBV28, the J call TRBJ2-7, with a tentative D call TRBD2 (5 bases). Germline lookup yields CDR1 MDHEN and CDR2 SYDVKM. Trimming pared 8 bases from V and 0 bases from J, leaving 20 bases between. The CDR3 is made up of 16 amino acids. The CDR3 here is CASASRRGASSYEQYF. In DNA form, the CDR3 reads TGTGCCAGCGCCTCACGTCGGGGAGCCAGCTCCTACGAGCAGTACTTC. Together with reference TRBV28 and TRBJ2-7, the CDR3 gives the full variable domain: DVKVTQSSRYLVKRTGEKVFLECVQDMDHENMFWYRQDPGLGLRLIYFSYDVKMKEKGDIPEGYSVSREKKERFSLILESASTNQTSMYLCASASRRGASSYEQYFGPGTRLTVT.

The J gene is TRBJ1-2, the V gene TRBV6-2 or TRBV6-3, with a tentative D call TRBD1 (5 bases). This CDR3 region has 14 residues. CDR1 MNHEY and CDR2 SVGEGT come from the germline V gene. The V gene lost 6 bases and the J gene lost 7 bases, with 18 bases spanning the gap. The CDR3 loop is CASSRDRTLIGYTF. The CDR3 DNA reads TGTGCCAGCAGCCGTGACAGAACATTGATTGGCTACACCTTC.

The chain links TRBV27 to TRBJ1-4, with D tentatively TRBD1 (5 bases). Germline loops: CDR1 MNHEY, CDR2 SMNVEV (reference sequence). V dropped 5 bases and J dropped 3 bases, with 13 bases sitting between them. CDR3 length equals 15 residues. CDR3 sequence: CASSPRGRPNEKLFF. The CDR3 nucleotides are TGTGCCAGCAGTCCTCGGGGCAGGCCTAATGAAAAACTGTTTTTT.

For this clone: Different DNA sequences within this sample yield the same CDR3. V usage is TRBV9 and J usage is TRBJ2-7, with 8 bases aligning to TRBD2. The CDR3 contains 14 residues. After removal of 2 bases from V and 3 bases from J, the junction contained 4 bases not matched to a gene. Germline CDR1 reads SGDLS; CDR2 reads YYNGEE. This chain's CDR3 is CASSVGGGLYEQYF. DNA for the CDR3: TGTGCCAGCAGCGTTGGCGGGGGGCTCTACGAGCAGTACTTC.

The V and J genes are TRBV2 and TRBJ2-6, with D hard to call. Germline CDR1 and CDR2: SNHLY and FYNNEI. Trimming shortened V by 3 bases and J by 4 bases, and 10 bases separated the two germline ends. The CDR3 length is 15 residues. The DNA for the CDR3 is TGTGCCAGCAGTGAGGGTCCGGTGGGGGCCAACGTCCTGACTTTC. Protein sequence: CASSEGPVGANVLTF. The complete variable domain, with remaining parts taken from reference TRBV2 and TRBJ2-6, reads EPEVTQTPSHQVTQMGQEVILRCVPISNHLYFYWYRQILGQKVEFLVSFYNNEISEKSEIFDDQFSVERPDGSNFTLKIRSTKLEDSAMYFCASSEGPVGANVLTFGAGSRLTVL.

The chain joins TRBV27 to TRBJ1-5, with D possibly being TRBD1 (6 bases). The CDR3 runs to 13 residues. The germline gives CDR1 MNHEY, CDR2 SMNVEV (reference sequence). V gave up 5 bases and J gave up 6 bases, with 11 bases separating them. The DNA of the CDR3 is TGTGCCAGCAGTGCCAGGGGAGGTCAGCCCCAGCATTTT. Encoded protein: CASSARGGQPQHF.